The present entry profiles one T cell receptor beta chain with its context. The antigen is unknown. This record comes from a study of radiation and T cells in renal cell carcinoma. TCRdb's copy holds only in-frame clones and misses some; the assay was immunoSEQ multiplex PCR. The sample has about 22,000 clones, 80% seen once. V dropped 2 bases and J dropped 3 bases, with 11 bases sitting between them. From germline, CDR1 is MNHEY and CDR2 SMNVEV (reference sequence). The CDR3 covers 14 residues. Study observations and caveats: No pretreatment tumor biopsies were available for baseline clonotypes. Top tumor clonotypes rose in blood 2 weeks post-radiation, then contracted.

The sample's time point: baseline pretreatment blood. The treatment here: 15 Gy SBRT to primary tumor, nephrectomy 4 weeks later. After SBRT, blood was collected at 2 and 4 weeks, plus baseline. Clear cell pathology was present in this patient's renal cell carcinoma. The origin of this receptor is a man in his fifties or sixties with renal cell carcinoma. The sequencing here drew on blood, taken from a patient whose treatment included radiotherapy and nephrectomy. The chain links TRBV27 to TRBJ2-7; D remains ambiguous. CDR3: CASSLTLLSYEQYF. In DNA form, the CDR3 reads TGTGCCAGCAGTTTAACCCTATTGAGCTACGAGCAGTACTTC.